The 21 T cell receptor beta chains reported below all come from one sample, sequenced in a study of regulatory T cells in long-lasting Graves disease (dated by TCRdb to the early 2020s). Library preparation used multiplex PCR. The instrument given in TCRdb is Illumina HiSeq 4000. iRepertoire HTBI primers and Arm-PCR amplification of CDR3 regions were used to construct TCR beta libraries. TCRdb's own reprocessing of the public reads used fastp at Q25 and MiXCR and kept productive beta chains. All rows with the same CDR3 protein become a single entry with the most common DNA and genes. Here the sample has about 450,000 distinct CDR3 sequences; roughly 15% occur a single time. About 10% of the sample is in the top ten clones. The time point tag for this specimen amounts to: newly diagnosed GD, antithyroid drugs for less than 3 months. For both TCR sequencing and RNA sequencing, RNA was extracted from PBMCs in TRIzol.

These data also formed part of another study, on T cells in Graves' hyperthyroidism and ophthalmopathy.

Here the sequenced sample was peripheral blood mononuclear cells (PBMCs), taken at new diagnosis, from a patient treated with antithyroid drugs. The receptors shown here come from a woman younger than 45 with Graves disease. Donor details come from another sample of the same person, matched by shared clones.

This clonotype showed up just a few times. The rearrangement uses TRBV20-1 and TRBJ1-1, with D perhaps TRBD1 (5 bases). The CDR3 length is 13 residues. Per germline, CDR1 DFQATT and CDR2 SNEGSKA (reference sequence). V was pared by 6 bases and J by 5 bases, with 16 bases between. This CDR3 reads CSAAGLGETEAFF. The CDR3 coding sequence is TGCAGTGCGGCGGGATTGGGGGAAACTGAAGCTTTCTTT.

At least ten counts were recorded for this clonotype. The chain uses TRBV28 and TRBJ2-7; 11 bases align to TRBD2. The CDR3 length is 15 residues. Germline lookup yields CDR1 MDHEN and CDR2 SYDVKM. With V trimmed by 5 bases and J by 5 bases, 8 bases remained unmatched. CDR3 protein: CASSPIAGGRDEQYF. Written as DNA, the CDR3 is TGTGCCAGCAGTCCTATAGCGGGAGGGCGGGACGAGCAGTACTTC.

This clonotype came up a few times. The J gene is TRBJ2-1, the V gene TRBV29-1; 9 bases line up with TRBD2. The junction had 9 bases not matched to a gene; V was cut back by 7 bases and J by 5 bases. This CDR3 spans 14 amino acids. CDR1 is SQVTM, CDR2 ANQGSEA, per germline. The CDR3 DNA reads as TGCAGCGCCTTGGCTAGCGGGGCCAACAATGAGCAGTTCTTC. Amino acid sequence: CSALASGANNEQFF.

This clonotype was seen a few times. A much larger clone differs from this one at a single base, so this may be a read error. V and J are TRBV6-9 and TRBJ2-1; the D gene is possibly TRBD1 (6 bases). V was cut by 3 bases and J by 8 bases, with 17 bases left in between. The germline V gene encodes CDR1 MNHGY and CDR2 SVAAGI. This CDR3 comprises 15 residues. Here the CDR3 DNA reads TGTGCCAGCAGTTACTACCACAGGGATTACGATGAGCAGTTCTTC. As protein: CASSYYHRDYDEQFF.

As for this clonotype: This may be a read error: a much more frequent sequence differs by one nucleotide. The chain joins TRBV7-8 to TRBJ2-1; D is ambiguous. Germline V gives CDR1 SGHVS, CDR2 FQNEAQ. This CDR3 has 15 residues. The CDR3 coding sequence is TGTGCCAGCAGCCCCTCCCGTTTTCTCTACAATAAGCAGTTCTTC. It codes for CASSPSRFLYNKQFF.

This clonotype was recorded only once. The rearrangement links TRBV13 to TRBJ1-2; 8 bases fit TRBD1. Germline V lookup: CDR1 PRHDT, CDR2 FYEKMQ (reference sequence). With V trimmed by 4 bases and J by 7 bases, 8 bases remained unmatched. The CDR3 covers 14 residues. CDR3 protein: CASSSGQGFAGYTF. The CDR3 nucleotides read TGTGCCAGCAGCTCCGGACAGGGATTCGCTGGCTACACCTTC.

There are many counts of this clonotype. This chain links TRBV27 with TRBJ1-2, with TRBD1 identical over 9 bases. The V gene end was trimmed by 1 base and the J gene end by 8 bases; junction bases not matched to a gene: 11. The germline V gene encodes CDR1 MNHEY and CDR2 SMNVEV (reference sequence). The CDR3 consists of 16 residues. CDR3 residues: CASSLLGQGRGGGYTF. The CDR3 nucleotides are TGTGCCAGCAGTTTATTAGGACAGGGGCGAGGAGGAGGCTACACCTTC.

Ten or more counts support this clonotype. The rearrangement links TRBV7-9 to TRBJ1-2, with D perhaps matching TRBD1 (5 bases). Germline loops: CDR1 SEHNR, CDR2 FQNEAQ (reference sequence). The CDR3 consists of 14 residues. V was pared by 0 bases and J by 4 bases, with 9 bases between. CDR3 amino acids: CASSLAEGVYGYTF. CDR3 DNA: TGTGCCAGCAGCTTAGCGGAAGGGGTCTATGGCTACACCTTC.

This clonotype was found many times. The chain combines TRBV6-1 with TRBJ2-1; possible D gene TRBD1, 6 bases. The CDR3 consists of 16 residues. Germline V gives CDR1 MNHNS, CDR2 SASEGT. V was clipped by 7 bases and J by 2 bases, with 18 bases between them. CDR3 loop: CASTQGGRGAYNEQFF. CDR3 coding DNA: TGTGCCAGCACCCAAGGCGGCAGGGGCGCCTACAATGAGCAGTTCTTC.

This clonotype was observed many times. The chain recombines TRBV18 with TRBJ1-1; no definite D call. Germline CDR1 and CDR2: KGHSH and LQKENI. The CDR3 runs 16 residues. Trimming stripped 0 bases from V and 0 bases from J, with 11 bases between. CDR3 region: CASSPPSPAVNTEAFF. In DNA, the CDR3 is TGTGCCAGCTCACCACCGAGTCCAGCCGTGAACACTGAAGCTTTCTTT.

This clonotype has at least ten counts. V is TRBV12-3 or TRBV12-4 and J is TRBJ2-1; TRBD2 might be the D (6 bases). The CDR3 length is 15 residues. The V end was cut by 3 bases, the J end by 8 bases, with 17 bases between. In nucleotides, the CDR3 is TGTGCCAGCAGTTTCGGAGGGTTTTTTCGGGATGAGCAGTTCTTC. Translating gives CASSFGGFFRDEQFF.

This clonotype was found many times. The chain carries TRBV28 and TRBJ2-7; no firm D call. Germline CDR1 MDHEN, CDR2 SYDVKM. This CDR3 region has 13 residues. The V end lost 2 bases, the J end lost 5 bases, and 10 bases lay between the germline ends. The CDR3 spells CASSLGVRNEQYF. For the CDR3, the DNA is TGTGCCAGCAGTTTAGGGGTTAGAAACGAGCAGTACTTC.

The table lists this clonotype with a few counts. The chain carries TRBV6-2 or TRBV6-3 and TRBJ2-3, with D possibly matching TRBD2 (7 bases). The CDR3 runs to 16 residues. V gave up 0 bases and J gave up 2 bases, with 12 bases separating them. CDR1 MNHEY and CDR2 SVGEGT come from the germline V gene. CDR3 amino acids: CASSYSGGALTDTQYF. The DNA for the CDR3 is TGTGCCAGCAGTTACTCTGGGGGGGCCCTCACAGATACGCAGTATTTT.

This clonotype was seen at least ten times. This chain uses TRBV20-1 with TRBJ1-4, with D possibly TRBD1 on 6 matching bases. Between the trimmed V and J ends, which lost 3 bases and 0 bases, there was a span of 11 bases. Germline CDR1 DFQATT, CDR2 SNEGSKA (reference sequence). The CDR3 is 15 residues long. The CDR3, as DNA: TGCAGTGCTAGTGGTCGACAGGCAACTAATGAAAAACTGTTTTTT. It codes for CSASGRQATNEKLFF.

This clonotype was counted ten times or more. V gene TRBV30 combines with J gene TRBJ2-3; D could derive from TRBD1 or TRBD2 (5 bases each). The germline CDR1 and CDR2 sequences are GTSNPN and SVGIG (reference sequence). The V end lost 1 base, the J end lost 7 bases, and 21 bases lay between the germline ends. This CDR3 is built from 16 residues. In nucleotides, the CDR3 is TGTGCCTGGAGTGAACCTGGGACGGCGAGGCTGAATACGCAGTATTTT. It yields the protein CAWSEPGTARLNTQYF.

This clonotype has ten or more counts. The CDR3 here is CSARDLKGWEQFF. In DNA form, the CDR3 reads TGCAGTGCTAGAGATTTAAAGGGATGGGAGCAGTTCTTC. The chain links TRBV20-1 to TRBJ2-1; D is unclear. The CDR3 length is 13 residues. Trimming cost V 0 bases and J 10 bases, with 13 bases left between them. Germline assignment: CDR1 DFQATT and CDR2 SNEGSKA (reference sequence).

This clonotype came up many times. CDR3: CASQILAGGPRDEQFF. CDR3 nucleotides: TGCGCCAGCCAAATCTTAGCGGGAGGCCCCCGGGATGAGCAGTTCTTC. The chain has TRBV5-1 and TRBJ2-1; 10 nucleotides line up with TRBD2. The J segment lost 8 bases and the V segment lost 7 bases, leaving 15 bases of the junction unmatched. This CDR3 comprises 16 residues. CDR1 is SGHRS and CDR2 is YFSETQ in the germline V gene.

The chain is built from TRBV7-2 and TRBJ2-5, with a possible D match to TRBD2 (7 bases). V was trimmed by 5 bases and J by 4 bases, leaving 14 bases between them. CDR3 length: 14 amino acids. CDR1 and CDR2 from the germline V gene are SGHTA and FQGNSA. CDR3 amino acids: CASSGRDTPETQYF. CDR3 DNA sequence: TGTGCCAGCAGCGGGAGGGACACCCCAGAGACCCAGTACTTC.

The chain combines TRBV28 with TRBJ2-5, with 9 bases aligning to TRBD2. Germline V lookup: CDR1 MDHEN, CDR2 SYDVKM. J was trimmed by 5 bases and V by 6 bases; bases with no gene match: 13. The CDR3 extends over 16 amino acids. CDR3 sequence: CASSQGRGLAGETQYF. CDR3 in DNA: TGTGCCAGCAGCCAGGGGAGGGGTCTAGCGGGGGAGACCCAGTACTTC.

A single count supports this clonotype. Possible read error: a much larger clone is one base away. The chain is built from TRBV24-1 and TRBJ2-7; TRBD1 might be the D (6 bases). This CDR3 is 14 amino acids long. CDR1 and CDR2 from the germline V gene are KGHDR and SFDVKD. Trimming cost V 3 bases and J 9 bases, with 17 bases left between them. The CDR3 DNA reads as TGTGCCACCAGTGATGGCCGGACACGAGGGGGGCAGTACTTC. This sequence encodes CATSDGRTRGGQYF.

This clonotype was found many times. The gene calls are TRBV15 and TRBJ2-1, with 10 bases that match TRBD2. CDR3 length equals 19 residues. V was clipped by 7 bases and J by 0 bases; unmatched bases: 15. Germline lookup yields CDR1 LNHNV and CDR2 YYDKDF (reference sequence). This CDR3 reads CATTPATSGPSFSYNEQFF. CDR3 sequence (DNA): TGTGCCACCACCCCGGCGACTAGCGGGCCTAGTTTCTCCTACAATGAGCAGTTCTTC.